This T cell receptor beta chain is drawn from a study of early T cells in non-severe SARS-CoV-2 infection. This CDR3 has 16 residues. Germline CDR1 reads SGHVS; CDR2 reads FQNEAQ. Germline trimming cut 6 bases from V and 5 bases from J; bases unmatched to any gene: 10. In TCRdb, the 5' RACE reads were re-called with MiXCR into one record per CDR3 protein. In the table there are some 59,000 distinct CDR3 sequences, around 10% of which are singletons. This clonotype was obtained from an adult who was a healthcare worker with PCR-confirmed SARS-CoV-2 infection or an uninfected control (not recorded which). The chain uses TRBV7-8 and TRBJ2-2; 9 bases agree with TRBD1. This specimen consisted of whole blood, obtained at baseline. CDR3 in DNA: TGTGCCAGCAGATCATCCCGGGACAGGGAAACCGGGGAGCTGTTTTTT. This encodes CASRSSRDRETGELFF.